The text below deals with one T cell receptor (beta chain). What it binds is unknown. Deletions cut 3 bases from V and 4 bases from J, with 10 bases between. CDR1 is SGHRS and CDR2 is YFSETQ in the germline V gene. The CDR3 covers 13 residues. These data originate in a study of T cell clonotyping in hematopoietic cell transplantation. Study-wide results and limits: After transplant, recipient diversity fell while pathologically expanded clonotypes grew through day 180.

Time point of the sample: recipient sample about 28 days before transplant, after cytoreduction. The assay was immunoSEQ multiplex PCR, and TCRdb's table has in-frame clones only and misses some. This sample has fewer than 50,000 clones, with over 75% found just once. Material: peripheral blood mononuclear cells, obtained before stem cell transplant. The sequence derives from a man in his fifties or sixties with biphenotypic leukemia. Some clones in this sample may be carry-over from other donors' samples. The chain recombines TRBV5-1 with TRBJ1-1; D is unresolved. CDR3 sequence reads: CASSSAVATEAFF. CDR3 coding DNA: TGCGCCAGCAGCTCAGCCGTCGCCACTGAAGCTTTCTTT.